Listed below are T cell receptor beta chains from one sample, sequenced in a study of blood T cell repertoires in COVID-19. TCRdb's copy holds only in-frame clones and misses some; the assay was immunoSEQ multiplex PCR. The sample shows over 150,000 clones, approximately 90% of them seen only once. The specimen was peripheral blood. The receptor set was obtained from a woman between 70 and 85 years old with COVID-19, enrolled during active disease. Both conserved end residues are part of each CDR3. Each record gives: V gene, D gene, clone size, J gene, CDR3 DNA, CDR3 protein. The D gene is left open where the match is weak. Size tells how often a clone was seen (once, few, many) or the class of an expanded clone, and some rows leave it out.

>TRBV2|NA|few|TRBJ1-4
TGTGCCAGCAGTGAGGGCCACCTTAATGAAAAACTGTTTTTT
CASSEGHLNEKLFF
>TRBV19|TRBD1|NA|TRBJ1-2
TGTGCCAGTAGCCCAATCCAGGGACAGGGGGGGAACTATGGCTACACCTTC
CASSPIQGQGGNYGYTF
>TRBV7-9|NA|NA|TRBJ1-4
TGTGCCAGCAGCTTTGGGGGCCAGGTTGAAAAACTGTTTTTT
CASSFGGQVEKLFF
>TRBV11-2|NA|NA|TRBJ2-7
TGTGCCAGCAGCCTCAGGGGTTGGAGCGAGCAGTACTTC
CASSLRGWSEQYF
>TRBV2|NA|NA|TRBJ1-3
TGTGCCAGCAGAGATTTGGCAGCGACTGGAAACACCATATATTTT
CASRDLAATGNTIYF
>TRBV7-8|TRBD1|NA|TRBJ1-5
TGTGCCAGCAGCCCCGGGACAGGGGGTAAGCAGCCCCAGCATTTT
CASSPGTGGKQPQHF
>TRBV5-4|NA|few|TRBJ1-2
TGTGCCAGCAGCTTGGTCGGGCGGCGGAGCGGAGGCTACACCTTC
CASSLVGRRSGGYTF
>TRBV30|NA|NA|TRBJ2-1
TGTGCCTGGAGTGTTAACGCGGGATGGAATGAGCAGTTCTTC
CAWSVNAGWNEQFF
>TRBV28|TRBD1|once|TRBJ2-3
TGTGCCAGCTATCCAGGGGGCTACGCAGATACGCAGTATTTT
CASYPGGYADTQYF
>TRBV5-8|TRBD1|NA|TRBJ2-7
TGTGCCAGCAGCGCCCGGGGACAGGGGGCCTACGAGCAGTACTTC
CASSARGQGAYEQYF
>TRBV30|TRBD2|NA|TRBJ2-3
TGTGCCTGGAGCGCCCGCGGGAGGGTGGGCACAGATACGCAGTATTTT
CAWSARGRVGTDTQYF
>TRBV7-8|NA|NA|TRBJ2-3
TGTGCCAGCAGCTTCAAAGATACGCAGTATTTT
CASSFKDTQYF
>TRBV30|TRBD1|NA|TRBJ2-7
TGTGCCTGGAACCTAGGACAGGGCTACGAGCAGTACTTC
CAWNLGQGYEQYF
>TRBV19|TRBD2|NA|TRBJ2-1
TGTGCCAGTAGTTTGGCTAGCGGGAGCTCCTACAATGAGCAGTTCTTC
CASSLASGSSYNEQFF
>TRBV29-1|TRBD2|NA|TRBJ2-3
TGCAGCGGATACTTAGCGGGAGCAGATACGCAGTATTTT
CSGYLAGADTQYF
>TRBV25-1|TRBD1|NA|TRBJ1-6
TGTGCCAGCAGGGAGACAGGGCTGAATTCACCCCTCCACTTT
CASRETGLNSPLHF
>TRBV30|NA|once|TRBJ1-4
TGTGCCTGGAGCCCTGGTGAGGGTTGGAGGGAAAAACTGTTTTTT
CAWSPGEGWREKLFF
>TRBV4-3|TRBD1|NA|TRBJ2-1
TGCGCCAGCAGCCGGACAGGGGGCCCCTACAATGAGCAGTTCTTC
CASSRTGGPYNEQFF
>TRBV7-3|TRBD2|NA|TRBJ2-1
TGTGCCAGCAGCTTAATCGGCGGGAGGGATGAGCAGTTCTTC
CASSLIGGRDEQFF
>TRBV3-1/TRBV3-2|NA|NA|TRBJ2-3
TGTGCCAGCAGCCAACTCCCGGGGACAGATACGCAGTATTTT
CASSQLPGTDTQYF
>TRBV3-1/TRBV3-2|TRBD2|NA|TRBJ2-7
TGTGCCAGCAGCCAAGCGAGCGGGAGGGGTGAGCAGTACTTC
CASSQASGRGEQYF
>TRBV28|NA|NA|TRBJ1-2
TGTGCCAGCAGCCCCCAAGGACGGGATTATGGCTACACCTTC
CASSPQGRDYGYTF
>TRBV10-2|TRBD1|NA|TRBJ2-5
TGCGCCAGCAGCGGACAGGCGGTCGGGACCCAGTACTTC
CASSGQAVGTQYF
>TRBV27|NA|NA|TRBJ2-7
TGTGCCAGCAGTTTGGGACACAGACTCTACGAGCAGTACTTC
CASSLGHRLYEQYF
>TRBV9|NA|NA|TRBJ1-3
TGTGCCAGCAGCGAAACACAGATCTCTGGAAACACCATATATTTT
CASSETQISGNTIYF
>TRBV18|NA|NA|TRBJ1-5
TGTGCCAGCTCACCCCAAAGAGATCAGCCCCAGCATTTT
CASSPQRDQPQHF
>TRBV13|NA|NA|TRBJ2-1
TGTGCCAGCAGCGCCCGACAGTGGAGCTCCTACAATGAGCAGTTCTTC
CASSARQWSSYNEQFF
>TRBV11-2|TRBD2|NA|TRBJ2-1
TGTGCCAGCAGCGGGATGGGGGGGTTCAATGAGCAGTTCTTC
CASSGMGGFNEQFF
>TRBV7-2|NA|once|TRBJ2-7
TGTGCCAGCAGCAAGGACAGCTCGGGGAACTACGAGCAGTACTTC
CASSKDSSGNYEQYF
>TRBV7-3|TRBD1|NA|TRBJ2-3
TGTGCCAGCAGTCTGACAGGGGCAGATACGCAGTATTTT
CASSLTGADTQYF
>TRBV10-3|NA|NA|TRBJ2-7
TGTGCCATCAGTGGAGCAGGGGAAATGTACGAGCAGTACTTC
CAISGAGEMYEQYF
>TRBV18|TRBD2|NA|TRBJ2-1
TGTGCCAGCTCACCAACTAGCGGGAGTGAGCAGTTCTTC
CASSPTSGSEQFF